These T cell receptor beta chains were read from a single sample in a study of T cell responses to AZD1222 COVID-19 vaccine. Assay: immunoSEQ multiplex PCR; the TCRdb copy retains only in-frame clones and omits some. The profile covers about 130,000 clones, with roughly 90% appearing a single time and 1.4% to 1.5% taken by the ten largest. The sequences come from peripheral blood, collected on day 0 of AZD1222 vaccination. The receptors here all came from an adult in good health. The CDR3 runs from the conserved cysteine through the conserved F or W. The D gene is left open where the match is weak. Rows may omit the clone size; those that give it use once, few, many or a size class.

DNA: TGTGCCAGCAGTACCCGACAGTTATTGGGCCCGGGCTACACCTTC
CDR3: CASSTRQLLGPGYTF
size: few
J: TRBJ1-2
V: TRBV6-4
length: 15
D: NA

DNA: TGTGCCAGCAGCTCCCCCGGGGGCGGCTATGGCTACACCTTC
CDR3: CASSSPGGGYGYTF
size: few
J: TRBJ1-2
V: TRBV7-2
length: 14
D: NA

DNA: TGTGCCAGCAGCTTGTTGGGGGCCCCCAATCAGCCCCAGCATTTT
CDR3: CASSLLGAPNQPQHF
size: NA
J: TRBJ1-5
V: TRBV11-2
length: 15
D: NA

DNA: TGTGCCAGTAGTATAGAAGGACAGGGGTCCTACAATGAGCAGTTCTTC
CDR3: CASSIEGQGSYNEQFF
size: NA
J: TRBJ2-1
V: TRBV19
length: 16
D: TRBD1

DNA: TGTGCCAGCAGCTTGGATTCCGGGTTGGGAGAGCAGTACTTC
CDR3: CASSLDSGLGEQYF
size: NA
J: TRBJ2-7
V: TRBV5-4
length: 14
D: NA

DNA: TGTGCCAGCAGCGTAGGTGTAAGCTCCTACAATGAGCAGTTCTTC
CDR3: CASSVGVSSYNEQFF
size: NA
J: TRBJ2-1
V: TRBV9
length: 15
D: NA

DNA: TGTGCCAGCAGCCAAGATTTGGATCAGCCCCAGCATTTT
CDR3: CASSQDLDQPQHF
size: NA
J: TRBJ1-5
V: TRBV4-2
length: 13
D: NA

DNA: TGTGCCAGCAGCTCTTCTAGCGGGGGATTCCAAGAGACCCAGTACTTC
CDR3: CASSSSSGGFQETQYF
size: NA
J: TRBJ2-5
V: TRBV3-1/TRBV3-2
length: 16
D: TRBD2

DNA: TGTGCCAGCAGCAGACATCAGGGTAAGGGCCCGGGGGACACTGAAGCTTTCTTT
CDR3: CASSRHQGKGPGDTEAFF
size: once
J: TRBJ1-1
V: TRBV7-9
length: 18
D: NA

DNA: TGTGCCAGCAGTGCAGGTCAGCCCTACGAGCAGTACTTC
CDR3: CASSAGQPYEQYF
size: NA
J: TRBJ2-7
V: TRBV25-1
length: 13
D: NA

DNA: TGTGCCAGTCTCCCAGCGGGGGGGCCCCAAGAGACCCAGTACTTC
CDR3: CASLPAGGPQETQYF
size: NA
J: TRBJ2-5
V: TRBV11-2
length: 15
D: TRBD2

DNA: TGTGCCAGCAACAACGGGGGGAATTCACCCCTCCACTTT
CDR3: CASNNGGNSPLHF
size: few
J: TRBJ1-6
V: TRBV7-3
length: 13
D: NA

DNA: TGTGCCAGCAGCTCGGGACTAGCGGGGGGGCCAGAGACCCAGTACTTC
CDR3: CASSSGLAGGPETQYF
size: NA
J: TRBJ2-5
V: TRBV5-6
length: 16
D: TRBD2

DNA: TGTGCCACCAGTGATTCCCGGACTAGCCCACACACAGATACGCAGTATTTT
CDR3: CATSDSRTSPHTDTQYF
size: NA
J: TRBJ2-3
V: TRBV24-1
length: 17
D: TRBD2

DNA: TGCGCCAGCAGTCAACCCCCCAGGGGACAGATCCTATATGGCTACACCTTC
CDR3: CASSQPPRGQILYGYTF
size: NA
J: TRBJ1-2
V: TRBV23-1
length: 17
D: TRBD1

DNA: TGCGCCAGCAGCTCGCAGGGATCAAACACTGAAGCTTTCTTT
CDR3: CASSSQGSNTEAFF
size: NA
J: TRBJ1-1
V: TRBV5-1
length: 14
D: NA

DNA: TGTGCCACCCGGGACCGCCGCACAGATACGCAGTATTTT
CDR3: CATRDRRTDTQYF
size: NA
J: TRBJ2-3
V: TRBV19
length: 13
D: NA

DNA: TGTGCCATCAGTGGGACAGGGGCTGGGGCCAACGTCCTGACTTTC
CDR3: CAISGTGAGANVLTF
size: NA
J: TRBJ2-6
V: TRBV10-3
length: 15
D: TRBD1

DNA: TGTGCCAGCTCACCCCGGGTCGGGGAGGAGACCCAGTACTTC
CDR3: CASSPRVGEETQYF
size: NA
J: TRBJ2-5
V: TRBV18
length: 14
D: NA

DNA: TGTGCCAGCAGCCTTGGGACAGGGTATGGCTACACCTTC
CDR3: CASSLGTGYGYTF
size: NA
J: TRBJ1-2
V: TRBV6-5
length: 13
D: TRBD1

DNA: TGTGCCAGCAGCAGATTACAGGGGAATCAAGCCTACGAGCAGTACTTC
CDR3: CASSRLQGNQAYEQYF
size: NA
J: TRBJ2-7
V: TRBV21-1
length: 16
D: NA

DNA: TGTGCCGCGGGGACAGGCCGTTTGAACACTGAAGCTTTCTTT
CDR3: CAAGTGRLNTEAFF
size: NA
J: TRBJ1-1
V: TRBV19
length: 14
D: TRBD1

DNA: TGCGCCAGCAGCTTGACAGGGGCTATAGACACCATATATTTT
CDR3: CASSLTGAIDTIYF
size: few
J: TRBJ1-3
V: TRBV5-1
length: 14
D: TRBD1

DNA: TGTGCCAGTTCACCCAGAACCAGGGGGTTAAGCTCTGGAAACACCATATATTTT
CDR3: CASSPRTRGLSSGNTIYF
size: once
J: TRBJ1-3
V: TRBV3-1/TRBV3-2
length: 18
D: TRBD1

DNA: TGTGCCAGCAGTTTCACAGGGGACGCGCATCAGCCCCAGCATTTT
CDR3: CASSFTGDAHQPQHF
size: NA
J: TRBJ1-5
V: TRBV6-5
length: 15
D: TRBD1